This TCR beta chain derives from a study of T cells in Graves' hyperthyroidism and ophthalmopathy. Overall study findings and caveats: Most thyroid clonotypes with frequency above 0.001 were detected in blood.

The CDR3 spans 18 residues. V was shortened by 5 bases and J by 1 base, with 20 bases between the two germline ends. The germline V gene encodes CDR1 SGHNT and CDR2 YENEEA. RNA transcripts yielded amplified TCR beta CDR3 regions. Carried out on the TCR CDR3, a first-round RT-PCR used the HTBI primer set. MiXCR, applied by TCRdb to the multiplex PCR reads, yields one record per CDR3 protein. Of under 500,000 distinct CDR3 sequences listed, 11% to 15% are singletons. This clonotype was found many times. Its antigen remains unknown. The receptor was derived from a man in his fifties with Graves' ophthalmopathy. The chain carries TRBV11-3 and TRBJ1-4; tentatively, D is TRBD1 (6 bases). The sequenced sample consisted of blood. CDR3: CASSPQLGAGGTNEKLFF. The CDR3 DNA sequence: TGTGCCAGCAGCCCACAGCTGGGGGCTGGTGGAACTAATGAAAAACTGTTTTTT.